This TCR beta chain came from a study of blood T cell repertoires in COVID-19. Across the study: Whether acute or convalescent, the COVID-19 samples came from the United States, Italy and Spain. T cells, B-cell-depleted T cells, or PBMCs provided the cDNA or gDNA that served as material.

As handled by the study authors: Estimates of nucleated cell counts were drawn from the amplification of reference gene primers. Repertoires were generated with immunoSEQ multiplex PCR, while TCRdb's copy carries only in-frame clones and drops some. Clone size and V and J calls were adopted from that table, with D and trimming inferred from the DNA. The table has about 140,000 clones, approximately 80% seen once. Germline-derived CDR1 and CDR2 are MNHEY and SMNVEV (reference sequence). The CDR3 runs 14 residues. The germline V and J ends were trimmed by 7 bases and 1 base, with 13 bases remaining between them.

Specimen: peripheral blood. This receptor was taken from a human donor in a cohort sampled during active COVID-19. The chain couples TRBV27 to TRBJ1-1, with a weak D call TRBD1 (5 bases). The CDR3 nucleotides are TGTGCCAGCACTACGGACACAGGGAACACTGAAGCTTTCTTT. Protein: CASTTDTGNTEAFF.